Sequencing of this TCR beta chain was carried out in a study of blood T cell repertoires in COVID-19. Study summary: COVID-19 samples, acute and convalescent, were from the United States, Italy and Spain.

In terms of age and location, participants ranged from roughly 18 to 89 years and lived in 24 US areas. The recovered donors of Cohort 3 showed two negative PCRs, clearance, or symptom resolution. The protocol was immunoSEQ multiplex PCR, while the TCRdb copy is restricted to in-frame clones and leaves out a portion. The sample lists roughly 250,000 clones, more than 85% occurring once. The V and J ends lost 0 bases and 4 bases respectively, with 6 bases between them. CDR1 and CDR2 (germline): LGHNA, YSLEER. This CDR3 has 14 amino acids. This clonotype was obtained from a woman in her forties or fifties who had recovered from COVID-19. The specimen sequenced was PBMCs or T cells enriched from blood (not recorded which). This sequence joins TRBV4-3 and TRBJ1-4; D is ambiguous. CDR3 sequence: CASSQDFSNEKLFF. The CDR3 region has the DNA TGCGCCAGCAGCCAAGATTTCAGTAATGAAAAACTGTTTTTT.